The text below deals with one TCR beta chain. The clone's antigen remains unknown. The sample holds no much larger clone one base away, and base qualities are not on file. These data are taken from a study of T cell responses to AZD1222 COVID-19 vaccine (dated by TCRdb to the early 2020s). Notes on the research overall: A total of 233 trial participants underwent TCR sequencing, of whom approximately 200 had received two doses of AZD1222 and 26 had received two doses of the MenACWY control vaccine. Trial participants were enrolled by age into 18-55, 56-69 and 70-plus year subgroups, with 148, 28 and 57 TCR-sequenced participants respectively. The investigation overall reported the following: Reportedly, almost half of the unique spike-specific TCRs recognized epitopes lying outside the regions that are mutated in the B.1.351 and B.1.1.7 variants. No day 14 peak-response samples were available, so repertoires were characterized only after the peak T cell response. In the small 56-69-year group, the increase in depth fell short of significance, most likely because of low power. CD4 TCRs associated with the vaccine covered the entire spike protein, and the dominant responses were in regions 160-218 and 743-854. Spike-specific TCR breadth and depth rose significantly after two AZD1222 doses compared with day 0 and with MenACWY recipients. Conclusions about previously exposed vaccinees are limited, since just a handful of AZD1222 recipients were seropositive for SARS-CoV-2 at baseline. Participants were mostly white British, with more females than males. The authors suggested clonal diversity may have been underestimated.

The CDR3 regions of human TCRbeta chains were analyzed by immunosequencing. Regarding the original processing steps: Repertoire TCRs were matched against a reference library of SARS-CoV-2-specific TCRs generated with the MIRA antigen-specificity platform. Breadth was defined as the fraction of unique TCRs that were SARS-CoV-2-associated, and depth was defined as the fraction of total T cells that were SARS-CoV-2-associated. Using the MIRA data, each spike-specific TCR was mapped to the spike region that the TCR reacts to and placed in a CD4 or CD8 class. Log10-transformed breadth and depth values were compared by one-way ANOVA with Sidak's multiple comparisons tests. Here the immuneACCESS table is served through TCRdb, limited to in-frame sequences with V and J called. Missing clones are a known gap in these copies; in checked studies unresolved V genes cover under half, and the rest lacks a known reason. Clonal size and the V and J genes are those of that table, whereas D and trimming came from the DNA. The sample profile shows about 160,000 clones; 80% to 95% of them were found once. The biggest ten clones account for 3% to 3.5% of the sample.

The time point label for this specimen denotes: about 28 days (+/-7) after the second vaccine dose. AZD1222 recipients whose second dose came at about 4 weeks and those whose second dose came at about 12 weeks were combined into one group, since spike-specific TCR depth and breadth did not differ between the two schedules. The vaccinee samples were drawn from two UK trials, COV001 and COV002, one of which was a single-blind randomized controlled phase 2/3 trial testing AZD1222 (ChAdOx1 nCoV-19) in healthy adults. For TCRbeta chain sequencing, PBMC samples from trial participants were taken at day 0 and at day 28 after the second dose. Counted from cysteine to phenylalanine, this CDR3 has 15 amino acids. Here the CDR3 DNA is all that survives: 45 bases in frame from base 1. Trimming takes 4 bases from V and 3 bases from J, and the germline ends sit 16 bases apart. CDR1 is given as SNHLY and CDR2 as FYNNEI, both from the germline V gene.

The TCR was taken from an adult who received the AZD1222 COVID-19 vaccine. The V gene is TRBV2 and the J gene is TRBJ2-7; the D gene identity is not certain. The sample was peripheral blood, taken 28 days after the second AZD1222 dose. The nucleotide sequence is TGTGCCAGCAGTGCGGACGGTACTCATATCTACGAGCAGTACTTC. The encoded protein is CASSADGTHIYEQYF.